What follows are 25 T cell receptor beta chains derived from one specimen sequenced in a study of cytomegalovirus exposure and HLA in healthy donors. Amplification used 60 Vbeta primers and 13 Jbeta primers. Produced via immunoSEQ multiplex PCR; TCRdb's table is partial and in-frame only. The repertoire holds some 120,000 clones, more than 65% seen once, with around 5.8% in the top ten. The sample was PBMCs. These receptors all come from a man between 18 and 29 years old in good health and CMV-seropositive.

This chain links TRBV7-9 with TRBJ1-5; the D gene is possibly TRBD1 (5 bases). The CDR3 runs to 14 residues. In germline, CDR1 is SEHNR, CDR2 FQNEAQ (reference sequence). V shed 3 bases and J shed 7 bases, with 13 bases lying between them. The CDR3 nucleotides read TGTGCCAGCAGCTTTATAGGGGCGGGGCAGCCCCAGCATTTT. Translated, it gives CASSFIGAGQPQHF.

V usage is TRBV18 and J usage is TRBJ1-2; 11 nucleotides agree with TRBD1. Losses at the gene ends were 4 bases for V and 4 bases for J; bases not matched to a gene: 2. The germline V gene encodes CDR1 KGHSH and CDR2 LQKENI. The CDR3 length is 14 residues. Here the CDR3 reads CASSLGQGGYGYTF. The CDR3 DNA reads as TGTGCCAGCTCACTGGGACAGGGGGGCTATGGCTACACCTTC.

The chain uses TRBV18 and TRBJ1-5; perhaps TRBD1 as D (5 bases). The V and J ends lost 3 bases and 11 bases respectively, with 20 bases between them. Per the germline V gene, CDR1 is KGHSH and CDR2 is LQKENI. CDR3 length equals 15 residues. Here the CDR3 DNA reads TGTGCCAGCTCACCCGACAGCGACCGAACCTGGGCCCAGCATTTT. Translating it yields CASSPDSDRTWAQHF.

In regard to this clone: The junction does not match germline at one end; this may be a read error. V and J are TRBV7-9 and TRBJ1-3, with TRBD1 as a possible D gene (5 bases). The germline CDR1 and CDR2 sequences are SEHNR and FQNEAQ (reference sequence). This CDR3 region has 11 residues. The CDR3 is CASSLVGPMDF. The DNA for the CDR3 is TGTGCCAGCAGCTTAGTGGGGCCGATGGATTTT. Full variable domain (missing parts from reference TRBV7-9 and TRBJ1-3): DTGVSQNPRHKITKRGQNVTFRCDPISEHNRLYWYRQTLGQGPEFLTYFQNEAQLEKSRLLSDRFSAERPKGSFSTLEIQRTEQGDSAMYLCASSLVGPMDFGEGSWLTVV.

The chain carries TRBV27 and TRBJ2-1, with 7 bases matching TRBD1. CDR3 length: 16 residues. The V gene's germline CDR1 is MNHEY and CDR2 SMNVEV (reference sequence). V trimming: 6 bases; J trimming: 5 bases; junction bases outside the gene matches: 13. This CDR3 reads CASSQRGLNFHNEQFF. The CDR3 nucleotides read TGTGCCAGCAGCCAAAGGGGGCTGAATTTCCACAATGAGCAGTTCTTC.

The count of this clone is one. The chain recombines TRBV19 with TRBJ1-2; D is uncertain. Trimming shortened V by 0 bases and J by 7 bases, and 9 bases separated the two germline ends. The germline CDR1 and CDR2 sequences are LNHDA and SQIVND (reference sequence). The CDR3 spans 13 residues. The CDR3 protein is CASSIERSSGYTF. DNA for the CDR3: TGTGCCAGTAGTATAGAGAGGTCTTCTGGCTACACCTTC.

The chain links TRBV30 to TRBJ2-1; TRBD2 is a possible D gene (6 bases). Germline loops: CDR1 GTSNPN, CDR2 SVGIG (reference sequence). Trimming removed 2 bases from V and 6 bases from J, with 8 bases in between. This CDR3 contains 12 residues. As DNA, the CDR3 is TGTGCCTGGAGTTTGACTAGCAATGAGCAGTTCTTC. Residues: CAWSLTSNEQFF.

This rearrangement joins TRBV6-5 to TRBJ1-1, with 7 bases matching TRBD1. The length of the CDR3 is 12 residues. Germline CDR1 MNHEY, CDR2 SVGAGI. V was pared by 5 bases and J by 4 bases, with 1 base of the junction left unmatched. CDR3 nucleotides: TGTGCCAGCAGTCGGACAGGCACTGAAGCTTTCTTT. The encoded protein is CASSRTGTEAFF.

About this clone: The junction departs from the called germline gene at one end, perhaps through a read error. The chain carries TRBV6-5 and TRBJ2-6, with a tentative D call TRBD1 (5 bases). The CDR3 consists of 15 residues. Germline V gene data show CDR1 as MNHEY and CDR2 as SVGAGI. In DNA, the CDR3 is TGTGCCAGCAGTTCTTTGGCCTCTGGGGCCAACGGCCTGACTTTC. Translation gives CASSSLASGANGLTF.

J is TRBJ2-3 and V is TRBV9; 12 bases fit TRBD2. This CDR3 region has 17 residues. Germline CDR1 and CDR2: SGDLS and YYNGEE. The trim removed 0 bases at V and 2 bases at J, leaving 4 bases unmatched. CDR3 sequence reads: CASSVALAGGNTDTQYF. CDR3 sequence (DNA): TGTGCCAGCAGCGTAGCCCTAGCGGGAGGGAACACAGATACGCAGTATTTT.

This chain connects TRBV5-1 to TRBJ1-6; D remains unclear. V was shortened by 2 bases and J by 7 bases, with 7 bases between the two germline ends. This CDR3 is built from 13 residues. CDR1 SGHRS and CDR2 YFSETQ come from the germline V gene. The CDR3, as DNA: TGCGCCAGCAGCTTTGGCCGCAATTCACCCCTCCACTTT. Protein sequence: CASSFGRNSPLHF.

CDR3 coding DNA: TGTGCCAGCAGCGTAAGGGGGCCAGAGACCCAGTACTTC. The encoded protein is CASSVRGPETQYF. This chain connects TRBV9 to TRBJ2-5; 7 positions agree with TRBD1. The CDR3 covers 13 residues. Looked up from germline, CDR1 is SGDLS and CDR2 is YYNGEE. J lost 4 bases, V lost 1 base, and 1 base had no gene match.

V and J are TRBV9 and TRBJ2-5; TRBD2 is a possible D gene (7 bases). Near its end, the DNA agrees better with TRBJ2-7, so the J call may be wrong. There are 15 residues in the CDR3. CDR1 is SGDLS, CDR2 YYNGEE, per germline. The CDR3 DNA reads as TGTGCCAGCAGCCTCGCGGGGGCCCCTTCCTACGAGCAGTACTTC. Encoded protein: CASSLAGAPSYEQYF.

The chain links TRBV5-1 to TRBJ2-1, with TRBD2 matching over 7 bases. This CDR3 contains 17 residues. Germline CDR1 is SGHRS and CDR2 is YFSETQ. Trimming at V came to 0 bases and at J to 7 bases, leaving 13 bases not matched to a gene. CDR3 in amino acids: CASSLEGLAVKGNEQFF. DNA for the CDR3: TGCGCCAGCAGCTTGGAGGGTCTAGCGGTAAAAGGGAATGAGCAGTTCTTC.

The chain is built from TRBV12-5 and TRBJ2-2; perhaps TRBD1 as D (5 bases). Germline assignment: CDR1 LGHNT and CDR2 FRNRAP. The CDR3 runs 15 residues. Trimming removed 8 bases at V and 2 bases at J, with 15 bases between. The CDR3 loop reads CASRWSQGNTGELFF. The DNA of the CDR3 is TGTGCTAGTCGATGGTCCCAGGGTAACACCGGGGAGCTGTTTTTT.

The chain joins TRBV7-8 to TRBJ1-5; 7 nucleotides match TRBD1. V trimming: 5 bases; J trimming: 8 bases; junction bases outside the gene matches: 6. The germline CDR1 and CDR2 sequences are SGHVS and FQNEAQ. The CDR3 covers 13 residues. CDR3 protein: CASSDRDWEPQHF. CDR3 DNA: TGTGCCAGCAGCGACAGGGATTGGGAGCCCCAGCATTTT.

CDR3: CASRRTEMNTEAFF. CDR3 DNA: TGTGCCAGCAGAAGGACAGAGATGAACACTGAAGCTTTCTTT. The genes are TRBV7-6 and TRBJ1-1, with TRBD1 as a possible D gene (6 bases). The V end was cut by 6 bases, the J end by 0 bases, with 11 bases between. CDR1 is SGHVS and CDR2 is FNYEAQ in the germline V gene. CDR3 length: 14 residues. Based on the CDR3 plus reference TRBV7-6 and TRBJ1-1, the full variable domain is GAGVSQSPRYKVTKRGQDVALRCDPISGHVSLYWYRQALGQGPEFLTYFNYEAQQDKSGLPNDRFSAERPEGSISTLTIQRTEQRDSAMYRCASRRTEMNTEAFFGQGTRLTVV.

J is TRBJ1-4 and V is TRBV4-1; D is ambiguous. From germline, CDR1 is MGHRA and CDR2 YSYEKL. CDR3 length: 17 amino acids. Trimming cost V 0 bases and J 0 bases, with 11 bases left between them. CDR3 DNA sequence: TGCGCCAGCAGCCAAGATGTAGCCACCCCAACTAATGAAAAACTGTTTTTT. Its translation is CASSQDVATPTNEKLFF.

To note about this clone: The junction departs from germline at one end; a sequencing error may be responsible. V usage is TRBV4-1 and J usage is TRBJ1-4, with D possibly being TRBD1 (5 bases). CDR1 and CDR2 from the germline V gene are MGHRA and YSYEKL. The CDR3 totals 13 residues. The CDR3 sequence is CASSQGTTEKLFF. CDR3 coding DNA: TGCGCCAGCAGCCAGGGGACTACTGAAAAACTGTTTTTT.

In regard to this clone: One end of the junction varies from germline; a read error may be responsible. Here the CDR3 reads CASSFGSGELFF. CDR3 nucleotide sequence: TGTGCTAGCAGCTTTGGCTCCGGGGAGCTGTTTTTT. This chain connects TRBV7-7 to TRBJ2-2; D gene unclear. The CDR3 is 12 residues long. The germline V gene has CDR1 SSHAT and CDR2 FNYEAQ (reference sequence).

The chain uses TRBV6-5 and TRBJ2-5, with D maybe TRBD2 (5 bases). CDR1 MNHEY and CDR2 SVGAGI come from the germline V gene. V lost 2 bases and J lost 1, with 8 bases in between. The CDR3 sequence is 14 residues long. CDR3 loop: CASSYQLAQETQYF. The CDR3 nucleotides are TGTGCCAGCAGTTACCAGCTAGCCCAAGAGACCCAGTACTTC.

The gene calls are TRBV11-2 and TRBJ2-1, with 10 bases lining up with TRBD2. V dropped 3 bases and J dropped 6; count of bases not matched to a gene: 8. The CDR3 sequence is 16 residues long. CDR1 is SGHAT and CDR2 is FQNNGV in the germline V gene. The CDR3 protein is CASSFIGSGRANEQFF. CDR3 nucleotide sequence: TGTGCCAGCAGCTTTATTGGCAGCGGGAGGGCCAATGAGCAGTTCTTC.

This clone was detected only once. The chain has TRBV18 and TRBJ1-4; no clear D. Germline V CDR1 and CDR2: KGHSH, LQKENI. The CDR3 totals 14 residues. Trimming took 4 bases from V and 8 from J, leaving 14 bases between them. The CDR3 spells CASSRSSVGEKLFF. The CDR3, as DNA: TGTGCCAGCTCACGCAGCAGCGTCGGGGAAAAACTGTTTTTT.

The CDR3 loop reads CAWSSTGGSPRTEAFF. CDR3 sequence (DNA): TGTGCCTGGAGTTCTACAGGGGGCTCTCCGCGCACTGAAGCTTTCTTT. The J gene is TRBJ1-1, the V gene TRBV30; 9 positions match TRBD1. CDR3 length equals 16 residues. V gave up 2 bases and J gave up 4 bases; unmatched junction bases: 11. Per germline, CDR1 GTSNPN and CDR2 SVGIG (reference sequence).

The chain uses TRBV5-1 and TRBJ1-1; 7 bases map to TRBD1. This CDR3 comprises 17 residues. Germline CDR1 reads SGHRS; CDR2 reads YFSETQ. Trimming removed 4 bases from V and 0 bases from J; junction bases left unmatched: 12. The CDR3 sequence is CASSKMPGQYMNTEAFF. The CDR3 nucleotides are TGCGCCAGCAGCAAGATGCCGGGACAGTACATGAACACTGAAGCTTTCTTT.